This TCR beta chain came from a study of cytomegalovirus exposure and HLA in healthy donors. Study-wide points: Researchers reported in a later analysis that a missense DCLRE1C variant was tied to TCR beta V- and J-gene trimming. From TCR beta sequences, most subjects' HLA-A and HLA-B alleles were reportedly predicted accurately. Most sequenced TCRs were rare (though some public TCRs occurred in many donors). In terms of immune exposure information, only CMV serostatus was available.

The CDR3 contains 15 residues. Germline lookup yields CDR1 SGHTA and CDR2 FQGNSA. Primers: 60 Vbeta forward and 13 Jbeta reverse. TCRdb keeps only in-frame clones here, not all; method: immunoSEQ multiplex PCR. The sample shows 100,000 to 150,000 clones, 82% of them seen only once. Remarks on this clone: Antigen unknown.

The specimen was PBMCs. This chain connects TRBV7-2 to TRBJ2-5; tentatively, D is TRBD2 (6 bases). Matching the DNA end better, TRBJ2-7 makes the J call doubtful. The receptor comes from a male donor in good health and CMV-seropositive. CDR3 coding DNA: TGTGCCAGCAGCCCCTCGGGACTGGGCTCCTACGAGCAGTACTTC. Translated: CASSPSGLGSYEQYF.